A single sample gave rise to the 28 T cell receptor beta chains below, sequenced in a study of Ad26.COV2.S vaccination and SARS-CoV-2 variants. The table came from immunoSEQ multiplex PCR; TCRdb's copy has only in-frame clones and leaves some out. Here the sample spans a few hundred thousand clones, around 87% being singletons. Treatment defined: some 19 received Ad26.COV2.S at low or high dose, single or two shots; about 5 received placebo; per-sample allocation not given. Sampling was performed 63 days after the first vaccine or placebo injection. The sequenced sample was peripheral blood, obtained in a trial of Ad26.COV2.S vaccine versus placebo. Receptors were obtained from a person aged 18-60 years who received the Ad26.COV2.S COVID-19 vaccine or a placebo.

The rearrangement joins TRBV5-1 to TRBJ2-3; 7 positions match TRBD1. From germline, CDR1 is SGHRS and CDR2 YFSETQ. This CDR3 contains 18 residues. The V gene end was trimmed by 4 bases and the J gene end by 1 base; junction bases not matched to a gene: 15. As DNA, the CDR3 is TGCGCCAGCAGCCAACGACAGGGTTATTCGAAGGGCACAGATACGCAGTATTTT. Its protein product is CASSQRQGYSKGTDTQYF.

This clone was seen at least ten times. This sequence joins TRBV6-5 and TRBJ1-2, with D uncertain. In germline, CDR1 is MNHEY, CDR2 SVGAGI. The V end lost 7 bases, the J end lost 4 bases, and 13 bases lay between the germline ends. The CDR3 sequence is 13 residues long. The CDR3 is CASIWAGGYGYTF. CDR3 DNA sequence: TGTGCCAGCATTTGGGCGGGAGGCTATGGCTACACCTTC.

The chain carries TRBV19 and TRBJ1-2; 8 nucleotides agree with TRBD1. V lost 5 bases to trimming and J lost 2 bases; unmatched junction nucleotides: 10. CDR1 is LNHDA, CDR2 SQIVND, per germline (reference sequence). The CDR3 has 16 amino acids. The CDR3 region has the DNA TGTGCCAGTAGTCAGAGTGGGACAGGTCGGAACTATGGCTACACCTTC. Amino acids: CASSQSGTGRNYGYTF. The full variable domain, in which reference TRBV19 and TRBJ1-2 provide the parts outside the CDR3, is DGGITQSPKYLFRKEGQNVTLSCEQNLNHDAMYWYRQDPGQGLRLIYYSQIVNDFQKGDIAEGYSVSREKKESFPLTVTSAQKNPTAFYLCASSQSGTGRNYGYTFGSGTRLTVV.

The chain joins TRBV11-2 to TRBJ1-3, with D possibly TRBD1 on 6 matching bases. Trimming removed 6 bases from V and 4 bases from J, with 16 bases in between. The V gene's germline CDR1 is SGHAT and CDR2 FQNNGV. The CDR3 has 15 residues. CDR3 sequence: CASRGNRVRGNTIYF. The CDR3 coding sequence is TGTGCCAGCAGGGGCAACAGGGTAAGGGGAAACACCATATATTTT.

CDR3 nucleotide sequence: TGCGCCAGCAGCTTTGACAGGAGTGAAGCTTTCTTT. Amino acids: CASSFDRSEAFF. The gene calls are TRBV5-1 and TRBJ1-1; tentative D call: TRBD1 (6 bases). Germline V CDR1 and CDR2: SGHRS, YFSETQ. V was trimmed by 2 bases and J by 7 bases, leaving 9 bases between them. The CDR3 is 12 amino acids.

The chain joins TRBV7-2 to TRBJ2-2, with 8 bases fitting TRBD1. V shed 0 bases, J shed 1 base, and the junction held 19 bases outside the gene matches. The germline gives CDR1 SGHTA, CDR2 FQGNSA. The CDR3 spans 22 residues. The CDR3 reads CASSLASTGQAPYPRNTGELFF. In nucleotides, the CDR3 is TGTGCCAGCAGCTTAGCTTCCACGGGACAGGCACCCTACCCACGGAACACCGGGGAGCTGTTTTTT.

This clone was detected a few times. The V and J genes are TRBV6-5 and TRBJ1-3, with D unresolved. This CDR3 has 15 residues. Germline values: CDR1 MNHEY, CDR2 SVGAGI. The V and J ends lost 0 bases and 8 bases respectively, with 14 bases between them. The CDR3 DNA sequence: TGTGCCAGCAGTTACTCGGTCCCCAGTCGAGACACCATATATTTT. This encodes CASSYSVPSRDTIYF.

The chain employs TRBV11-3 and TRBJ2-5; TRBD2 agrees at 9 bases. V shed 0 bases and J 7 bases; nucleotides not matched to a gene: 3. CDR1 is SGHNT, CDR2 YENEEA, per germline. The CDR3 totals 14 residues. The CDR3 nucleotides read TGTGCCAGCAGCTTAGATGATAGCGGGGGGACCCAGTACTTC. Encoded protein: CASSLDDSGGTQYF. The full variable domain, its missing parts supplied by reference TRBV11-3 and TRBJ2-5, is EAGVVQSPRYKIIEKKQPVAFWCNPISGHNTLYWYLQNLGQGPELLIRYENEEAVDDSQLPKDRFSAERLKGVDSTLKIQPAELGDSAVYLCASSLDDSGGTQYFGPGTRLLVL.

This chain links TRBV15 with TRBJ2-5, with no clear D. V dropped 1 base and J dropped 0 bases, with 9 bases sitting between them. The CDR3 loop spans 15 amino acids. Per germline, CDR1 LNHNV and CDR2 YYDKDF (reference sequence). CDR3 residues: CATSRGRVHQETQYF. As DNA, the CDR3 is TGTGCCACCAGCAGAGGCCGGGTTCACCAAGAGACCCAGTACTTC.

V is TRBV2 and J is TRBJ1-2; D may be TRBD1 (5 bases). The V gene's germline CDR1 is SNHLY and CDR2 FYNNEI. This CDR3 comprises 16 residues. V gave up 6 bases and J gave up 4 bases, with 21 bases separating them. The CDR3 DNA is TGTGCCAGCAGACGGGGGTTAGGAATGGGGAGCTATGGCTACACCTTC. Translation gives CASRRGLGMGSYGYTF.

The chain carries TRBV18 and TRBJ2-1; TRBD2 is a possible D gene (5 bases). Germline CDR1 and CDR2: KGHSH and LQKENI. V was cut by 0 bases and J by 10 bases, with 7 bases left in between. The CDR3 is made up of 12 amino acids. The CDR3 DNA sequence: TGTGCCAGCTCACCACCGACGGGGGAGCAGTTCTTC. Translating it yields CASSPPTGEQFF.

The gene calls are TRBV5-5 and TRBJ2-2; D may be TRBD1 or TRBD2 (5 bases each). This CDR3 has 16 amino acids. CDR1 and CDR2 from the germline V gene are SGHKS and YYEKEE (reference sequence). Trimming removed 4 bases from V and 4 bases from J, with 17 bases in between. CDR3 sequence reads: CASSRQPSEGTGELFF. CDR3 coding DNA: TGTGCCAGCAGCCGACAGCCTTCTGAGGGCACCGGGGAGCTGTTTTTT.

The rearrangement uses TRBV5-6 and TRBJ1-2; tentatively, D is TRBD1 (5 bases). Germline CDR1 SGHDT, CDR2 YYEEEE. CDR3 length: 14 amino acids. V was pared by 3 bases and J by 4 bases, with 13 bases between. Here the CDR3 reads CASSSGRRVYGYTF. The CDR3 bases are TGTGCCAGCAGCTCGGGTCGCAGGGTCTATGGCTACACCTTC. Combining the CDR3 with reference TRBV5-6 and TRBJ1-2 gives the whole variable domain DAGVTQSPTHLIKTRGQQVTLRCSPKSGHDTVSWYQQALGQGPQFIFQYYEEEERQRGNFPDRFSGHQFPNYSSELNVNALLLGDSALYLCASSSGRRVYGYTFGSGTRLTVV.

The chain is built from TRBV4-1 and TRBJ2-1; maybe TRBD2 (6 bases). Trimming pared 5 bases from V and 1 base from J, leaving 15 bases between. This CDR3 is 16 amino acids long. CDR1 is MGHRA and CDR2 is YSYEKL in the germline V gene. CDR3 amino acids: CASSGRTITSYNEQFF. CDR3 nucleotide sequence: TGCGCCAGCAGCGGACGGACTATCACGTCCTACAATGAGCAGTTCTTC.

The V call is TRBV18, the J call TRBJ1-2, with no clear D. The CDR3 is made up of 13 amino acids. CDR1 and CDR2 from the germline V gene are KGHSH and LQKENI. V lost 5 bases to trimming and J lost 6 bases, with 13 bases between them. CDR3 in DNA: TGTGCCAGCTCAGTACAACGGCCGGATGGCTACACCTTC. This gives the protein CASSVQRPDGYTF.

The genes are TRBV5-1 and TRBJ2-1, with 8 bases fitting TRBD2. The junction had 5 bases not matched to a gene; V was cut back by 0 bases and J by 9 bases. Germline V gene sequence: CDR1 SGHRS, CDR2 YFSETQ. The CDR3 has 14 amino acids. CDR3 amino acids: CASSLDTGGVEQFF. The DNA for the CDR3 is TGCGCCAGCAGCTTGGATACGGGAGGGGTTGAGCAGTTCTTC.

This chain joins TRBV19 and TRBJ1-5; TRBD1 matches at 8 bases. CDR3 length: 16 amino acids. V was pared by 1 base and J by 6 bases, with 8 bases of the junction left unmatched. CDR1 and CDR2 (germline): LNHDA, SQIVND (reference sequence). The CDR3 DNA reads as TGTGCCAGTAGTATAGGACCTTTACAGGGGGGTCAGCCCCAGCATTTT. It translates to CASSIGPLQGGQPQHF.

V and J are TRBV6-6 and TRBJ2-4; 14 nucleotides align to TRBD2. CDR1 and CDR2 from the germline V gene are MNHNY and SVGAGI (reference sequence). J was trimmed by 7 bases and V by 2 bases; bases with no gene match: 1. This CDR3 contains 15 residues. The CDR3 loop is CASSYGTSGSNIQYF. CDR3 sequence (DNA): TGTGCCAGCAGTTACGGGACTAGCGGGAGCAACATTCAGTACTTC.

V usage is TRBV20-1 and J usage is TRBJ1-1; D is uncertain. CDR3 length: 11 amino acids. CDR1 is DFQATT and CDR2 is SNEGSKA in the germline V gene (reference sequence). V lost 1 base to trimming and J lost 5 bases, with 5 bases between them. The CDR3 here is CSARGETEAFF. In nucleotides, the CDR3 is TGCAGTGCTAGAGGGGAAACTGAAGCTTTCTTT.

The chain joins TRBV2 to TRBJ1-4, with 9 bases lining up with TRBD1. J lost 5 bases, V lost 5 bases, and 3 bases had no gene match. The CDR3 totals 14 residues. Germline assignment: CDR1 SNHLY and CDR2 FYNNEI. CDR3 sequence (DNA): TGTGCCAGCAGTCGGGACAGGGAAAATGAAAAACTGTTTTTT. It codes for CASSRDRENEKLFF.

The V call is TRBV19, the J call TRBJ1-5; maybe TRBD1 (5 bases). CDR3 length: 12 amino acids. Germline loops: CDR1 LNHDA, CDR2 SQIVND (reference sequence). The V end was cut by 7 bases, the J end by 4 bases, with 8 bases between. CDR3 in DNA: TGTGCCAGTATCGGGGGGAATCAGCCCCAGCATTTT. Its translation is CASIGGNQPQHF.

The chain combines TRBV6-5 with TRBJ1-2; no reliable D call. V lost 8 bases and J 4 bases, leaving 20 bases between the germline ends. Per germline, CDR1 MNHEY and CDR2 SVGAGI. The CDR3 contains 15 residues. The CDR3 loop is CASGERKTVTYGYTF. CDR3 DNA: TGTGCCAGCGGGGAGAGAAAAACAGTGACCTATGGCTACACCTTC.

V gene TRBV13 combines with J gene TRBJ1-1, with 8 bases aligning to TRBD1. The CDR3 is 14 residues long. Germline V gives CDR1 PRHDT, CDR2 FYEKMQ (reference sequence). Trimming cost V 7 bases and J 3 bases; bases outside gene matches: 7. The CDR3 loop reads CASTEPTGDTEAFF. Here the CDR3 DNA reads TGTGCCAGCACCGAACCGACAGGGGACACTGAAGCTTTCTTT. Full variable domain (remainder filled in from reference TRBV13 and TRBJ1-1): AAGVIQSPRHLIKEKRETATLKCYPIPRHDTVYWYQQGPGQDPQFLISFYEKMQSDKGSIPDRFSAQQFSDYHSELNMSSLELGDSALYFCASTEPTGDTEAFFGQGTRLTVV.

The chain joins TRBV30 to TRBJ1-1; TRBD1 might be the D (5 bases). The CDR3 is made up of 13 amino acids. Germline-derived CDR1 and CDR2 are GTSNPN and SVGIG (reference sequence). V lost 5 bases and J 2 bases, leaving 12 bases between the germline ends. CDR3 DNA: TGTGCCTGGTGTCTACAGGCTAACACTGAAGCTTTCTTT. Translated, it gives CAWCLQANTEAFF.

V is TRBV30 and J is TRBJ2-7; tentatively, D is TRBD2 (5 bases). This CDR3 is 13 amino acids long. Trimming took off 2 bases at V and 5 bases at J, with 13 bases between the two ends. CDR1 and CDR2 (germline): GTSNPN, SVGIG (reference sequence). The CDR3 DNA reads TGTGCCTGGAGTACAACTAGTTCCCACGAGCAGTACTTC. Its protein product is CAWSTTSSHEQYF.

This chain uses TRBV2 with TRBJ1-2; possible D gene TRBD1, 6 bases. This CDR3 spans 12 amino acids. Germline V CDR1 and CDR2: SNHLY, FYNNEI. The ends were cut back, 6 bases at V and 8 bases at J, with 13 bases in the middle. The CDR3 region is CASRRTEGGYTF. CDR3 sequence (DNA): TGTGCCAGCAGAAGGACAGAGGGGGGCTACACCTTC. Complete variable domain (other parts from reference TRBV2 and TRBJ1-2): EPEVTQTPSHQVTQMGQEVILRCVPISNHLYFYWYRQILGQKVEFLVSFYNNEISEKSEIFDDQFSVERPDGSNFTLKIRSTKLEDSAMYFCASRRTEGGYTFGSGTRLTVV.

CDR3 amino acids: CASSLKGKQGGDQPQHF. The CDR3 nucleotides are TGTGCCAGCAGTTTAAAGGGTAAGCAGGGAGGCGACCAGCCCCAGCATTTT. The rearrangement uses TRBV27 and TRBJ1-5; perhaps TRBD1 as D (5 bases). V dropped 2 bases and J dropped 7 bases, with 21 bases sitting between them. This CDR3 has 17 amino acids. Germline V gene data show CDR1 as MNHEY and CDR2 as SMNVEV (reference sequence).

The V gene is TRBV4-1, the J gene TRBJ1-3; D gene ambiguous. CDR1 is MGHRA and CDR2 is YSYEKL in the germline V gene. Deletions cut 3 bases from V and 8 bases from J, with 8 bases between. CDR3 length equals 12 residues. The chain's CDR3 is CASSQGPDTIYF. The DNA of the CDR3 is TGCGCCAGCAGCCAGGGTCCGGACACCATATATTTT.